This TCR beta chain comes out of a study of neurological immune-mediated disorders. The sample holds many counts of this clonotype. Using its own MiXCR run on the 5' RACE reads, TCRdb lists one record per CDR3 protein. This table holds about 30,000 distinct CDR3 sequences, around 14% found once. The CDR3 length is 14 residues. CDR1 is SQVTM and CDR2 is ANQGSEA in the germline V gene. V gave up 6 bases and J gave up 2 bases, with 16 bases separating them. This clonotype was obtained from a man aged 70-80 years in good health. This rearrangement joins TRBV29-1 to TRBJ1-2; D possibly corresponds to TRBD1 (6 bases). Sequences were obtained from PBMCs. CDR3 DNA sequence: TGCAGCGTCTCCACAGGGTTCGGGAACTATGGCTACACCTTC. Protein sequence: CSVSTGFGNYGYTF.